Listed here are 22 T cell receptor beta chains from one sample, sequenced in a study of response to subunit inactivated influenza vaccine. MiXCR was run by TCRdb on the RT-PCR reads, yielding one entry per CDR3 protein. The table shows more than 600,000 distinct CDR3 sequences, with about a fifth occurring only once. The sequenced sample was PBMCs from blood, obtained roughly 5 days after vaccination. The receptors come from a man in his forties or fifties who received an inactivated influenza vaccine.

The chain has TRBV6-5 and TRBJ1-3; 8 bases are a match to TRBD1. The junction had 5 bases not matched to a gene; V was cut back by 0 bases and J by 4 bases. Germline V gene data show CDR1 as MNHEY and CDR2 as SVGAGI. This CDR3 comprises 16 residues. Written as DNA, the CDR3 is TGTGCCAGCAGTTACTCTGCGACAGGGGCAGGAAACACCATATATTTT. Its translation is CASSYSATGAGNTIYF.

The chain couples TRBV30 to TRBJ2-1; 10 bases agree with TRBD2. The CDR3 length is 17 residues. V trimming: 0 bases; J trimming: 0 bases; junction bases outside the gene matches: 5. CDR1 and CDR2 (germline): GTSNPN, SVGIG (reference sequence). DNA for the CDR3: TGTGCCTGGAGTGTAGCAGCGGGGGGGAGCTCCTACAATGAGCAGTTCTTC. Its translation is CAWSVAAGGSSYNEQFF.

This clonotype was detected many times. The chain has TRBV7-6 and TRBJ1-4; a possible D gene is TRBD1 (5 bases). V shed 3 bases and J shed 8 bases, with 13 bases lying between them. The CDR3 sequence is 14 residues long. The germline V gene has CDR1 SGHVS and CDR2 FNYEAQ. CDR3 DNA: TGTGCCAGCAGCTTTGGACGAAGGGGAGAAAAACTGTTTTTT. This translates into CASSFGRRGEKLFF.

This clonotype was counted between two and nine times. The V gene is TRBV11-2, the J gene TRBJ2-7, with TRBD1 matching over 8 bases. V lost 3 bases, J lost 2 bases, and 6 bases stayed unmatched. The CDR3 runs to 15 residues. Germline V gene data show CDR1 as SGHAT and CDR2 as FQNNGV. This chain's CDR3 is CASSLGQAPTYEQYF. The CDR3 nucleotides read TGTGCCAGCAGCTTGGGACAGGCCCCCACCTACGAGCAGTACTTC.

The rearrangement links TRBV3-1 to TRBJ2-2; tentatively, D is TRBD1 (5 bases). The germline V and J ends were trimmed by 5 bases and 4 bases, with 5 bases remaining between them. The CDR3 contains 12 residues. Germline V gene sequence: CDR1 LGHDT, CDR2 YNNKEL (reference sequence). The CDR3 bases are TGTGCCAGCAGCGACAGCACCGGGGAGCTGTTTTTT. It is translated as CASSDSTGELFF.

This clonotype was seen only a few times. This chain uses TRBV6-5 with TRBJ2-1; 10 nucleotides align to TRBD1. This CDR3 comprises 16 residues. Trimming at V came to 1 base and at J to 7 bases, leaving 7 bases not matched to a gene. Germline CDR1 and CDR2: MNHEY and SVGAGI. CDR3 coding DNA: TGTGCCAGCAGTTACTTGTCCGGGACAGGGGAGAATGAGCAGTTCTTC. Residues: CASSYLSGTGENEQFF.

As DNA, the CDR3 is TGTGCCAGCAGCACCAGGACAGGGGAAGACTATGGCTACACCTTC. As protein: CASSTRTGEDYGYTF. The J gene is TRBJ1-2, the V gene TRBV7-2; 9 nucleotides line up with TRBD1. V gave up 5 bases and J gave up 3 bases; unmatched junction bases: 7. The CDR3 length is 15 residues. Germline-derived CDR1 and CDR2 are SGHTA and FQGNSA.

This chain's CDR3 is CASSRDKPYEQYF. The CDR3 DNA is TGCGCCAGCAGCCGGGACAAGCCCTACGAGCAGTACTTC. The chain has TRBV4-3 and TRBJ2-7; perhaps TRBD1 as D (6 bases). CDR1 and CDR2 (germline): LGHNA, YSLEER. The CDR3 sequence is 13 residues long. Trimming left V 4 bases short and J 2 bases short, with 9 bases between.

This clonotype was counted between two and nine times. The chain employs TRBV20-1 and TRBJ2-5; 14 bases agree with TRBD2. The junction had 8 bases not matched to a gene; V was cut back by 4 bases and J by 7 bases. The CDR3 covers 15 residues. Per germline, CDR1 DFQATT and CDR2 SNEGSKA (reference sequence). The CDR3 spells CSATQGLAGVGTQYF. CDR3 DNA: TGCAGTGCTACCCAGGGACTAGCGGGAGTAGGGACCCAGTACTTC.

The chain employs TRBV20-1 and TRBJ2-7; 7 bases are a match to TRBD1. The CDR3 covers 17 residues. The V segment lost 2 bases and the J segment 1 base; nucleotides outside the gene matches: 14. CDR1 is DFQATT and CDR2 is SNEGSKA in the germline V gene (reference sequence). DNA for the CDR3: TGCAGTGCTAGACGGAACAACAGGGGCCGCGTATCCTACGAGCAGTACTTC. Translation: CSARRNNRGRVSYEQYF.

This clonotype has a handful of counts. V usage is TRBV12-3 or TRBV12-4 and J usage is TRBJ2-1; TRBD2 aligns across 9 bases. Unmatched junction bases numbered 3, after V lost 3 bases and J lost 6 bases. This CDR3 has 14 amino acids. In DNA form, the CDR3 reads TGTGCCAGCAGTTTGAGCGGGAGGCGCAATGAGCAGTTCTTC. Protein product: CASSLSGRRNEQFF.

Notes on this clonotype: A junction boundary mismatches the germline segment, possibly from a read error. This sequence joins TRBV18 and TRBJ2-7; TRBD1 might be the D (5 bases). In germline, CDR1 is KGHSH, CDR2 LQKENI. The CDR3 length is 14 residues. The CDR3 is CASLPNAGPGEQYF. CDR3 sequence (DNA): TGTGCCAGCTTACCAAATGCAGGGCCGGGCGAGCAGTACTTC.

This clonotype was observed a few times. The chain links TRBV9 to TRBJ1-5; no clear D gene. The CDR3 extends over 14 amino acids. V was trimmed by 3 bases and J by 3 bases, leaving 10 bases between them. The V gene's germline CDR1 is SGDLS and CDR2 YYNGEE. The CDR3 sequence is CASSASHTNQPQHF. In DNA, the CDR3 is TGTGCCAGCAGCGCATCACATACCAATCAGCCCCAGCATTTT.

This clonotype was seen a few times. The junction shows a germline mismatch at one end, possibly a read error. The chain is built from TRBV3-1 and TRBJ2-5; D not resolved. Germline CDR1 LGHDT, CDR2 YNNKEL (reference sequence). The CDR3 spans 11 residues. As DNA, the CDR3 is TGTGCCAGCAGCCAATACGAAACCCTGTACTTC. Translating it yields CASSQYETLYF.

The chain recombines TRBV11-2 with TRBJ2-5; a possible D gene is TRBD2 (7 bases). Germline V gene lookup returns CDR1 SGHAT and CDR2 FQNNGV. The CDR3 consists of 14 residues. The V end was cut by 6 bases, the J end by 4 bases, with 15 bases between. CDR3 residues: CASRPHGGPETQYF. The DNA of the CDR3 is TGTGCCAGCAGGCCTCACGGGGGGCCAGAGACCCAGTACTTC.

This clonotype has ten or more counts. The chain links TRBV5-6 to TRBJ2-2, with D perhaps TRBD2 (6 bases). With 4 bases removed from V and 2 bases from J, the gap between germline ends came to 12 bases. Per germline, CDR1 SGHDT and CDR2 YYEEEE. CDR3 length: 15 residues. Here the CDR3 reads CASSLTGLNTGELFF. CDR3 sequence (DNA): TGTGCCAGCAGCCTTACGGGACTTAACACCGGGGAGCTGTTTTTT.

This clonotype appeared a few times. The chain carries TRBV20-1 and TRBJ2-5, with D perhaps matching TRBD1 or TRBD2 (6 bases each). In germline, CDR1 is DFQATT, CDR2 SNEGSKA (reference sequence). With 5 bases removed from V and 7 bases from J, the gap between germline ends came to 20 bases. CDR3 size: 14 residues. The CDR3 region has the DNA TGCAGTGCTTCCTCCGAGGGGGGACGGGCGACCCAGTACTTC. As protein: CSASSEGGRATQYF.

This clonotype has more than one count but fewer than ten. This chain connects TRBV20-1 to TRBJ2-6; D uncertain. CDR1 and CDR2 (germline): DFQATT, SNEGSKA (reference sequence). V lost 6 bases and J lost 4, with 13 bases in between. The CDR3 runs 14 residues. CDR3 protein: CSAVIPRGANVLTF. The CDR3 DNA follows: TGCAGTGCCGTCATCCCTCGGGGGGCCAACGTCCTGACTTTC.

V gene TRBV11-2 combines with J gene TRBJ2-7, with 9 bases that match TRBD2. The CDR3 runs to 17 residues. V trimming: 1 base; J trimming: 7 bases; junction bases outside the gene matches: 14. Per germline, CDR1 SGHAT and CDR2 FQNNGV. The CDR3 DNA is TGTGCCAGCAGCTTAGGTATTCTAGCGGGACTCCGGGATGAGCAGTACTTC. Residues: CASSLGILAGLRDEQYF.

The chain links TRBV7-9 to TRBJ2-7, with D hard to call. The CDR3 runs 13 residues. The germline gives CDR1 SEHNR, CDR2 FQNEAQ (reference sequence). V lost 0 bases, J lost 6 bases, and 9 bases lay in between. CDR3 DNA sequence: TGTGCCAGCAGCTTAGCCAGGTTATCCGAGCAGTACTTC. It encodes CASSLARLSEQYF.

This clonotype has more than one count but fewer than ten. CDR3: CAISESRDRKPGANVLTF. The CDR3 nucleotides read TGTGCCATCAGTGAGTCCCGGGACAGGAAGCCTGGGGCCAACGTCCTGACTTTC. V gene TRBV10-3 combines with J gene TRBJ2-6; TRBD1 matches at 8 bases. Germline lookup yields CDR1 ENHRY and CDR2 SYGVKD. This CDR3 is 18 amino acids long. The V segment lost 0 bases and the J segment 2 bases; nucleotides outside the gene matches: 6.

This clonotype was seen a handful of times. CDR3 sequence reads: CASSSDLRGYTF. The CDR3 DNA reads TGCGCCAGCAGCTCGGACCTTAGGGGCTACACCTTC. This chain links TRBV5-1 with TRBJ1-2; the D is unclear. Germline-derived CDR1 and CDR2 are SGHRS and YFSETQ. The CDR3 is 12 residues long. V lost 3 bases to trimming and J lost 8 bases, with 11 bases between them. Drawing the rest from reference TRBV5-1 and TRBJ1-2, the complete variable domain is KAGVTQTPRYLIKTRGQQVTLSCSPISGHRSVSWYQQTPGQGLQFLFEYFSETQRNKGNFPGRFSGRQFSNSRSEMNVSTLELGDSALYLCASSSDLRGYTFGSGTRLTVV.